This TCR beta chain was captured by sequencing in a study of long-term antiretroviral therapy in people with HIV. Sequencing used immunoSEQ v3.0 at survey level. A target of about 40,000-55,000 T-cell genomes per sample was set for sequencing. The assay was immunoSEQ multiplex PCR, and TCRdb's table has in-frame clones only and misses some. This sample has about 26,000 clones, with roughly four fifths found just once. Germline V gene lookup returns CDR1 MGHDK and CDR2 SYGVNS. The V and J ends lost 5 bases and 5 bases respectively, with 6 bases between them. The CDR3 is 11 amino acids. This chain joins TRBV25-1 and TRBJ1-2; the D is unclear. Sequencing was performed on unsorted PBMCs, taken 1.1 years before starting antiretroviral therapy. This receptor was identified in a woman in her twenties or thirties with HIV. CDR3 loop: CASSWGYGYTF. In nucleotides, the CDR3 is TGTGCCAGCAGTTGGGGTTATGGCTACACCTTC.